This T cell receptor beta chain was documented in a study of beta chain features in type 1 diabetes. Study-wide context: Taken together, all samples contributed 107,917,701 examined sorted cells.

The CDR3 loop spans 14 amino acids. V was cut by 0 bases and J by 10 bases, with 13 bases left in between. Germline values: CDR1 SGHDN, CDR2 FVKESK. Based on CD45RO/CCR7/CD25/CD127/CD95/CD27, CD4+ regulatory, stem cell-like memory, naive and central memory cells were sorted. In this sample, this clone turned up a few times. All of the isolated RNA was reverse transcribed, so expressed TCRB transcripts were sequenced. The repertoire was sequenced with immunoSEQ multiplex PCR; TCRdb's copy has only in-frame clones and lacks some. This sample has fewer than 350,000 clones, with about 8% found just once. Sequenced: central memory CD4+ T cells from blood. The clonotype comes from a woman in her late teens or twenties in good health. This rearrangement joins TRBV14 to TRBJ2-1, with D maybe TRBD1 (6 bases). The CDR3: CASSQDWGPGEQFF. The CDR3 DNA sequence: TGTGCCAGCAGCCAAGATTGGGGGCCTGGGGAGCAGTTCTTC.